This TCR beta chain was identified in a study of T cells after posttransplantation cyclophosphamide. A marrow graft followed busulfan-fludarabine conditioning, with cyclophosphamide on days +3 and +4. The repertoire was sequenced with immunoSEQ multiplex PCR; TCRdb's copy has only in-frame clones and lacks some. In the table there are tens of thousands of clones, over 75% of which are singletons. The V gene lost 8 bases and the J gene lost 0 bases, with 20 bases spanning the gap. This CDR3 is built from 16 residues. CDR1 is SGHVS and CDR2 is FNYEAQ in the germline V gene. The TCR sequence derives from a female patient in her 40s who received an allogeneic stem cell transplant from a related donor, was CMV-positive, and had no GVHD. Among the T cells, some may be from the graft donor. This sample comprised CD4+ T cells sorted from blood, obtained 1903 days after a stem cell transplant with posttransplant cyclophosphamide. The rearrangement links TRBV7-6 to TRBJ2-7; D unresolved. CDR3 in amino acids: CASSLPWRRNSYEQYF. Here the CDR3 DNA reads TGTGCCAGCTCCCTCCCATGGAGAAGGAACTCCTACGAGCAGTACTTC.